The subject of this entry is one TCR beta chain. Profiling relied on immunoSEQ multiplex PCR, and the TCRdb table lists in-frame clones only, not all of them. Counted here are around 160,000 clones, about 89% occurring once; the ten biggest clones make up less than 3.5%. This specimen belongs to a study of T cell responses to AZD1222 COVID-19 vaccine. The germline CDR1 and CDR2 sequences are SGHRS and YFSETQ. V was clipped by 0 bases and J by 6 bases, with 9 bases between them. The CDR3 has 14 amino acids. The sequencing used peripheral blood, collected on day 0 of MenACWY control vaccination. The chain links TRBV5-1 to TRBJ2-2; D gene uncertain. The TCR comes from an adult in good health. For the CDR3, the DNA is TGCGCCAGCAGCTTGGGTGCTGGGGCCGGGGAGCTGTTTTTT. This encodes CASSLGAGAGELFF.